This section outlines one T cell receptor beta chain sequence together with its context. The antigen is not known. This sample is drawn from a study of T cell responses to AZD1222 COVID-19 vaccine. Whole-study results and caveats: Spike-specific TCR breadth and depth both grew after two AZD1222 doses.

Produced via immunoSEQ multiplex PCR; TCRdb's table is partial and in-frame only. This sample has about 110,000 clones; 70% to 90% occur once, and the top ten carry 3.2%. The receptor was derived from an adult in good health. The starting material was peripheral blood, obtained on day 0 of AZD1222 vaccination.

The DNA of the CDR3 is TGTGCCAGCAGCAAAGGGACAGGACGGGAGACCCAGTACTTC. Translating gives CASSKGTGRETQYF. The V gene is TRBV11-3, the J gene TRBJ2-5; 8 bases are shared with TRBD1. The CDR3 contains 14 residues. Trimming took 5 bases from V and 5 from J; bases not matched to a gene: 7. Germline V gene data show CDR1 as SGHNT and CDR2 as YENEEA.